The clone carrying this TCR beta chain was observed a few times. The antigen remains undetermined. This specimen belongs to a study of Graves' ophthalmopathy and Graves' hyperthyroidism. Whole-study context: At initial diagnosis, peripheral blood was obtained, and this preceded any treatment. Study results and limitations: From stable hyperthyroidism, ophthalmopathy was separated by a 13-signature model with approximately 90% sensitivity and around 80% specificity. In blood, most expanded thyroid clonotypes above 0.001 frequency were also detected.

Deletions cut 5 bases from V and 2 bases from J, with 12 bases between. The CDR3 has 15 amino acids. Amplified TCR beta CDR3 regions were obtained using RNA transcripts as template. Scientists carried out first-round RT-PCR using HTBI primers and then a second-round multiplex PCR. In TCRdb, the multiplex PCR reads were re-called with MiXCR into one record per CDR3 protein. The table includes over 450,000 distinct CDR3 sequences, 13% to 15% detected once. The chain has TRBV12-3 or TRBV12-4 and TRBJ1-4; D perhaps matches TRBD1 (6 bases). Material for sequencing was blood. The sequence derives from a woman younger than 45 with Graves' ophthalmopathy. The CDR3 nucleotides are TGTGCCAGCAGTCCCGGACAGACCACTAATGAAAAACTGTTTTTT. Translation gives CASSPGQTTNEKLFF.